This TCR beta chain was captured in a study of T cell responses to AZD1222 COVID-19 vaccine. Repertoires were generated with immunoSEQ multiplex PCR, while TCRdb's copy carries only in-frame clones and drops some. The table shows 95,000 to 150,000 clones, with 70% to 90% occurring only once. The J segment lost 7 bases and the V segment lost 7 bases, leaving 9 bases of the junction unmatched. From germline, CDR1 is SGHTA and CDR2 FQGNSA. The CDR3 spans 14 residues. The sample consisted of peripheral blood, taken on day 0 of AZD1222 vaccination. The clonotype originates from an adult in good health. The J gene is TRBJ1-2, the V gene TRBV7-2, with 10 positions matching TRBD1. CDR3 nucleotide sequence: TGTGCCAGCACCCCGGACAGGGGGACGGGTGGCTACACCTTC. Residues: CASTPDRGTGGYTF.